This T cell receptor beta chain stems from a study of T cells expressing NK-cell markers. Study-wide results and limits: The leading position in the CD3+CD56-NKG2C+ fraction of four donors also went to these clonotypes. What remained unclear was the HCMV specificity of expanded NKG2C+ T cell clones.

TCRdb re-called the 5' RACE reads, yielding one record per CDR3 amino acid sequence without DNA. In total, the table holds under 600,000 distinct CDR3 sequences. As for this clonotype: Its antigen is currently unknown.

The germline gives CDR1 MNHEY, CDR2 SMNVEV (reference sequence). CDR3 length: 14 amino acids. Specimen: blood T cells: a sorted CD56 or NKG2C T cell subset, CD4+ or CD8+ T cells, or bulk PBMC T cells (not recorded which). This receptor was identified in a woman aged 50 to 65 in good health. The J gene is TRBJ2-5, the V gene TRBV27. The CDR3 reads CASSFRGSQETQYF.